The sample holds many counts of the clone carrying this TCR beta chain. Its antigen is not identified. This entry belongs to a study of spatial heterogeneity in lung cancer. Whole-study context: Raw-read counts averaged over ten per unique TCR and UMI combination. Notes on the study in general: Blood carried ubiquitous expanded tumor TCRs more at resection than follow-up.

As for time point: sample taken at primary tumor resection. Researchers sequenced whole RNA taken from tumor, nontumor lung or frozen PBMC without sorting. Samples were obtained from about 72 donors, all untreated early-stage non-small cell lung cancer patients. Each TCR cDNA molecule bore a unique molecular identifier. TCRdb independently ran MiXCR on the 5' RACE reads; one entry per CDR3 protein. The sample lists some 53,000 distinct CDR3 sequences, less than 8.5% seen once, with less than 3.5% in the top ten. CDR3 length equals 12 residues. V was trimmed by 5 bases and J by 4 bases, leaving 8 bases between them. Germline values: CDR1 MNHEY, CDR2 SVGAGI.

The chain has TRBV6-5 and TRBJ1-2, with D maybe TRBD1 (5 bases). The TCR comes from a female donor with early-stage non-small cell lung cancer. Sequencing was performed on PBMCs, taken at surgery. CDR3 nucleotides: TGTGCCAGCAGTAAGGGGCCCTATGGCTACACCTTC. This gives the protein CASSKGPYGYTF.